The clone carrying this T cell receptor (beta chain) was seen ten or more times. Antigen specificity is unknown. V lost 4 bases to trimming and J lost 2 bases, with 15 bases between them. From germline, CDR1 is SGHRS and CDR2 YFSETQ. The CDR3 has 15 residues. This record comes from a study of T cells in Graves' hyperthyroidism and ophthalmopathy. Broader study findings: Blood also carried most thyroid clonotypes expanded above 0.001.

The TCR beta CDR3 regions underwent amplification using RNA transcripts as the source. The HTBI primer set drove a first-round RT-PCR of the TCR CDR3. TCRdb re-called the multiplex PCR reads with MiXCR, one entry per CDR3 protein. The sample has under 400,000 distinct CDR3 sequences, about 20% seen once; the top ten hold around 54%. V gene TRBV5-1 combines with J gene TRBJ1-1; D is unresolved. Sequences were obtained from blood. This clonotype originated in a woman aged 45-65 years with Graves' hyperthyroidism. The chain's CDR3 is CASSPTWGGNTEAFF. In nucleotides, the CDR3 is TGCGCCAGCAGCCCAACTTGGGGAGGCAACACTGAAGCTTTCTTT.